This TCR beta chain was identified in a study of regulatory T cells in long-lasting Graves disease. Study overall: Treatment with antithyroid drugs for over 5 years, together with positive TSH receptor antibodies, meant persistent Graves' disease.

Note on this clonotype: What it recognizes is unknown.

The time point here: persistent/refractory GD, antithyroid drugs over 5 years with positive TRAb. Researchers made the TCR library from RNA that was extracted from PBMCs. Whole-study findings and limits: The study found persistent patients shared more public clonotypes (roughly 3,000) than new patients (just over 950). There was favoring of TRBV28, TRBJ1-2 and TRBJ2-5 in persistent disease. TCR diversity was lower in persistent Graves' patients than in newly diagnosed ones.

Trimming removed 6 bases from V and 2 bases from J, with 15 bases in between. Germline CDR1 and CDR2: MNHNS and SASEGT. The CDR3 loop spans 15 amino acids. Researchers made TCR beta libraries by using iRepertoire HTBI primers and running Arm-PCR on CDR3 regions. Each CDR3 protein gets one entry after TCRdb re-called the multiplex PCR reads with MiXCR. The table includes a few hundred thousand distinct CDR3 sequences, about 20% detected once. The source is a female donor with Graves disease. The chain joins TRBV6-1 to TRBJ2-3, with D possibly matching TRBD2 (6 bases). The material sequenced was peripheral blood mononuclear cells (PBMCs), taken when the disease was refractory, from a patient treated with antithyroid drugs. CDR3 in amino acids: CASRNIAALTDTQYF. The CDR3 region has the DNA TGTGCCAGCAGGAACATAGCGGCACTCACAGATACGCAGTATTTT.